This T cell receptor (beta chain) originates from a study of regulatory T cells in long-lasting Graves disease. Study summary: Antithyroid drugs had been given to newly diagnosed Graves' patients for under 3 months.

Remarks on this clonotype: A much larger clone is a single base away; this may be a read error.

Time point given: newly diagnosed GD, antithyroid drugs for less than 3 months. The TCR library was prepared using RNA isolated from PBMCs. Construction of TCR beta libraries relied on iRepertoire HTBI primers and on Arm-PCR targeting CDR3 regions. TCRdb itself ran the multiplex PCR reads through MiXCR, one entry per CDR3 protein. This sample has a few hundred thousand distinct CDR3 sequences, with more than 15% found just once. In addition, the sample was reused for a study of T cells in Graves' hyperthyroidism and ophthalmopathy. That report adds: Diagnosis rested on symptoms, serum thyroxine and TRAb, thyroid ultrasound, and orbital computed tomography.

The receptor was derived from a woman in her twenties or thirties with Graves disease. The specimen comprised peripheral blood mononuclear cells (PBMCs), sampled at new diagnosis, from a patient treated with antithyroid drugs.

CDR3 sequence: CASARAVFSGNTIYF. CDR3 in DNA: TGTGCCAGCGCCCGAGCGGTGTTCTCTGGAAACACCATATATTTT. V and J are TRBV6-1 and TRBJ1-3; no firm D call. The CDR3 covers 15 residues. The germline CDR1 and CDR2 sequences are MNHNS and SASEGT. V was trimmed by 8 bases and J by 0 bases, leaving 14 bases between them.